This TCR beta chain derives from a study of graft-versus-host responses after intestinal transplantation. The study, taken as a whole, reports: Some GvH clones appeared in ileal mucosa or blood before recipient bone marrow.

The V gene's germline CDR1 is SGHRS and CDR2 YFSETQ. With 4 bases removed from V and 0 bases from J, the gap between germline ends came to 7 bases. There are 13 residues in the CDR3. TCRdb's copy holds only in-frame clones and misses some; the assay was immunoSEQ multiplex PCR. The sample includes tens of thousands of clones, more than 90% of them seen just once. Details on this clone: What it binds is not known.

The material sequenced was unstimulated CD4+ T cells sorted from spleen or lymph node cells, taken before intestinal transplant. V gene TRBV5-1 combines with J gene TRBJ1-1; D call uncertain. The source of this sequence is a human donor who received an intestinal transplant. In nucleotides, the CDR3 is TGCGCCAGCAGCCCAAGCCTGAACACTGAAGCTTTCTTT. Translating gives CASSPSLNTEAFF.